One sample yielded the 30 T cell receptor beta chains listed below, sequenced in a study of cytotoxic CD8 clonotypes in ibrutinib-treated CLL. Assay used: immunoSEQ multiplex PCR; TCRdb lists only in-frame clones, some missing. The sample has around 310,000 clones; about 77% are singletons. Sample: PBMCs, taken before ibrutinib treatment. The receptor source for this set is a human donor with chronic lymphocytic leukemia.

V usage is TRBV27 and J usage is TRBJ2-7; 7 bases fit TRBD2. Germline V gene lookup returns CDR1 MNHEY and CDR2 SMNVEV (reference sequence). The CDR3 is made up of 14 amino acids. The ends lost 1 base at V and 6 bases at J; junction bases unmatched: 6. The DNA for the CDR3 is TGTGCCAGCAGTTTATATGGGGGGGACGCCGAGCAGTACTTC. Its protein product is CASSLYGGDAEQYF.

The V and J genes are TRBV6-5 and TRBJ1-5; D call uncertain. Trimming left V 4 bases short and J 3 bases short, with 13 bases between. The CDR3 is 15 amino acids. Germline CDR1 reads MNHEY; CDR2 reads SVGAGI. CDR3 DNA: TGTGCCAGCAGTTTACGCGGGGAGGACAATCAGCCCCAGCATTTT. It translates to CASSLRGEDNQPQHF.

This clone has just a few counts. The V gene is TRBV6-5, the J gene TRBJ1-2, with 7 bases matching TRBD1. The CDR3 loop spans 12 amino acids. Trimming removed 6 bases from V and 5 bases from J; junction bases left unmatched: 3. Germline CDR1 reads MNHEY; CDR2 reads SVGAGI. CDR3 loop: CASRKQGYGYTF. The CDR3 DNA reads as TGTGCCAGCAGAAAACAGGGGTATGGCTACACCTTC.

This clone was observed once. This chain uses TRBV6-6 with TRBJ1-1; D ambiguous. Per the germline V gene, CDR1 is MNHNY and CDR2 is SVGAGI (reference sequence). The CDR3 totals 13 residues. Trimming took off 4 bases at V and 5 bases at J, with 11 bases between the two ends. This chain's CDR3 is CASSLGYGTEAFF. The DNA of the CDR3 is TGTGCCAGCAGTTTGGGCTATGGAACTGAAGCTTTCTTT.

This clone was detected once. The chain combines TRBV7-2 with TRBJ2-3, with 9 nucleotides matching TRBD1. V lost 0 bases, J lost 0 bases, and 1 base stayed unmatched. Looked up from germline, CDR1 is SGHTA and CDR2 is FQGNSA. The CDR3 contains 16 residues. The CDR3 region has the DNA TGTGCCAGCAGCTTAGCTGGGACAGGGAGCACAGATACGCAGTATTTT. Translating gives CASSLAGTGSTDTQYF.

The chain has TRBV9 and TRBJ1-5; the D is unclear. Looked up from germline, CDR1 is SGDLS and CDR2 is YYNGEE. The CDR3 contains 16 residues. Deletions cut 2 bases from V and 0 bases from J, with 12 bases between. The CDR3 loop reads CASSVRQDSSNQPQHF. The DNA of the CDR3 is TGTGCCAGCAGCGTGCGACAAGACTCTAGCAATCAGCCCCAGCATTTT.

The chain employs TRBV11-2 and TRBJ1-4, with TRBD1 matching 9 bases. This CDR3 is built from 14 residues. V lost 3 bases, J lost 8 bases, and 4 bases stayed unmatched. Germline values: CDR1 SGHAT, CDR2 FQNNGV. The CDR3 DNA sequence: TGTGCCAGCAGCTTTGACAGGGGGATGGAAAAACTGTTTTTT. It codes for CASSFDRGMEKLFF.

The chain employs TRBV5-5 and TRBJ1-5; D not certain. The CDR3 loop spans 14 amino acids. Trimming pared 3 bases from V and 7 bases from J, leaving 14 bases between. Per the germline V gene, CDR1 is SGHKS and CDR2 is YYEKEE (reference sequence). The CDR3 loop is CASSYYDKFQPQHF. CDR3 DNA: TGTGCCAGCAGCTACTATGACAAGTTCCAGCCCCAGCATTTT. Combining the CDR3 with reference TRBV5-5 and TRBJ1-5 gives the whole variable domain DAGVTQSPTHLIKTRGQQVTLRCSPISGHKSVSWYQQVLGQGPQFIFQYYEKEERGRGNFPDRFSARQFPNYSSELNVNALLLGDSALYLCASSYYDKFQPQHFGDGTRLSIL.

V usage is TRBV7-8 and J usage is TRBJ2-2, with D unclear. Trimming removed 1 base at V and 4 bases at J, with 7 bases between. This CDR3 has 14 residues. Germline V CDR1 and CDR2: SGHVS, FQNEAQ. The CDR3: CASSLDSFTGELFF. The CDR3, as DNA: TGTGCCAGCAGCTTAGACAGTTTCACCGGGGAGCTGTTTTTT.

V usage is TRBV11-2 and J usage is TRBJ2-1; 9 positions agree with TRBD2. The germline gives CDR1 SGHAT, CDR2 FQNNGV. This CDR3 is built from 14 residues. V lost 8 bases and J lost 0; bases outside the gene matches: 2. CDR3 sequence reads: CASLSGSSYNEQFF. CDR3 nucleotide sequence: TGTGCCAGCCTTAGCGGGAGCTCCTACAATGAGCAGTTCTTC. Complete variable domain (other parts from reference TRBV11-2 and TRBJ2-1): EAGVAQSPRYKIIEKRQSVAFWCNPISGHATLYWYQQILGQGPKLLIQFQNNGVVDDSQLPKDRFSAERLKGVDSTLKIQPAKLEDSAVYLCASLSGSSYNEQFFGPGTRLTVL.

This clone appeared a single time. J is TRBJ2-7 and V is TRBV7-7; TRBD1 agrees at 7 bases. The CDR3 is 14 amino acids. Trimming at V came to 5 bases and at J to 4 bases, leaving 8 bases not matched to a gene. CDR1 and CDR2 from the germline V gene are SSHAT and FNYEAQ (reference sequence). The CDR3 DNA is TGTGCCAGCAGCCCCACGACAGGGATTTACGAGCAGTACTTC. Protein product: CASSPTTGIYEQYF.

This chain links TRBV4-3 with TRBJ2-7, with a weak D call TRBD2 (5 bases). Germline values: CDR1 LGHNA, CDR2 YSLEER. V lost 2 bases, J lost 2 bases, and 13 bases lay in between. The CDR3 is 15 residues long. The CDR3 nucleotides read TGCGCCAGCAGCCAACTCTTGAGCGGAACCTACGAGCAGTACTTC. This translates into CASSQLLSGTYEQYF.

The chain uses TRBV29-1 and TRBJ1-2, with 10 bases matching TRBD1. Germline V gives CDR1 SQVTM, CDR2 ANQGSEA. The CDR3 covers 15 residues. J gave up 1 base and V 2 bases, and 4 bases lay outside the gene matches. DNA for the CDR3: TGCAGCGTTGAAAACGACAGGGGGCGTAACTATGGCTACACCTTC. It encodes CSVENDRGRNYGYTF.

This clone was seen more than once but under ten times. This chain connects TRBV15 to TRBJ2-7; 8 positions agree with TRBD1. The CDR3 is made up of 15 amino acids. The J segment lost 7 bases and the V segment lost 5 bases, leaving 13 bases of the junction unmatched. Germline V lookup: CDR1 LNHNV, CDR2 YYDKDF (reference sequence). The CDR3 reads CATSPDRDRRREQYF. The CDR3 DNA sequence: TGTGCCACCAGCCCTGACCGGGACAGGAGGAGGGAGCAGTACTTC.

The chain carries TRBV7-9 and TRBJ2-5; the match to TRBD2 covers 9 bases. This CDR3 contains 16 residues. Looked up from germline, CDR1 is SEHNR and CDR2 is FQNEAQ (reference sequence). Trimming at V came to 3 bases and at J to 5 bases, leaving 10 bases not matched to a gene. CDR3 bases: TGTGCCAGCAGCTTGGGGACTAGCCGTTTTGTGGAGACCCAGTACTTC. As protein: CASSLGTSRFVETQYF.

The J gene is TRBJ2-7, the V gene TRBV6-5, with D perhaps matching TRBD2 (6 bases). The CDR3 sequence is 15 residues long. The ends were cut back, 2 bases at V and 2 bases at J, with 13 bases in the middle. Per the germline V gene, CDR1 is MNHEY and CDR2 is SVGAGI. CDR3 nucleotide sequence: TGTGCCAGCAGTTACGCCGAGACTAGTACCTACGAGCAGTACTTC. Translated, it gives CASSYAETSTYEQYF.

This clone was detected only a few times. This chain links TRBV10-1 with TRBJ1-2; D gene ambiguous. Trimming left V 3 bases short and J 1 base short, with 9 bases between. Per germline, CDR1 WNHNN and CDR2 SYGVQD (reference sequence). CDR3 size: 14 residues. The CDR3 sequence is CASSDRDNNYGYTF. The CDR3 nucleotides read TGCGCCAGCAGTGACCGCGACAATAACTATGGCTACACCTTC.

This chain links TRBV25-1 with TRBJ1-2; D unclear. Germline V lookup: CDR1 MGHDK, CDR2 SYGVNS. The CDR3 runs to 12 residues. Trimming took off 4 bases at V and 4 bases at J, with 7 bases between the two ends. CDR3 nucleotides: TGTGCCAGCAGTGTGACTTTCTATGGCTACACCTTC. This codes for CASSVTFYGYTF.

The V gene is TRBV27, the J gene TRBJ1-1; no clear D gene. This CDR3 has 14 amino acids. Germline V CDR1 and CDR2: MNHEY, SMNVEV (reference sequence). Trimming cost V 2 bases and J 0 bases, with 7 bases left between them. CDR3 sequence: CASSLSPLNTEAFF. CDR3 in DNA: TGTGCCAGCAGTTTAAGTCCCCTGAACACTGAAGCTTTCTTT.

In its sample, this clone was seen a few times. The CDR3 loop is CASSQVGAGNEQFF. The CDR3 region has the DNA TGCGCCAGCAGCCAAGTGGGGGCGGGGAATGAGCAGTTCTTC. V and J are TRBV4-3 and TRBJ2-1; tentatively, D is TRBD1 or TRBD2 (6 bases each). V was clipped by 1 base and J by 7 bases, with 11 bases between them. From germline, CDR1 is LGHNA and CDR2 YSLEER. This CDR3 is 14 amino acids long.

V is TRBV5-1 and J is TRBJ2-7; 15 nucleotides agree with TRBD2. The V gene end was trimmed by 0 bases and the J gene end by 3 bases; junction bases not matched to a gene: 4. The CDR3 extends over 17 amino acids. Per germline, CDR1 SGHRS and CDR2 YFSETQ. This CDR3 is CASSLAGTSGRSYEQYF. CDR3 in DNA: TGCGCCAGCAGCTTGGCCGGGACTAGCGGGAGGAGCTACGAGCAGTACTTC.

The rearrangement joins TRBV6-5 to TRBJ1-3; D may be TRBD1 (6 bases). Looked up from germline, CDR1 is MNHEY and CDR2 is SVGAGI. V gave up 2 bases and J gave up 3 bases, with 14 bases separating them. The CDR3 runs to 16 residues. CDR3 DNA sequence: TGTGCCAGCAGTTACCGGCAGGGACAAAGTGGAAACACCATATATTTT. Translated, it gives CASSYRQGQSGNTIYF.

The chain carries TRBV4-3 and TRBJ2-5; D ambiguous. This CDR3 is 13 amino acids long. V was shortened by 3 bases and J by 5 bases, with 10 bases between the two germline ends. Per the germline V gene, CDR1 is LGHNA and CDR2 is YSLEER. The CDR3 loop reads CASSQEVGETQYF. CDR3 bases: TGCGCCAGCAGCCAGGAAGTGGGGGAGACCCAGTACTTC.

This clone was seen only a few times. The chain combines TRBV9 with TRBJ2-2; D is unresolved. The V and J ends lost 1 base and 0 bases respectively, with 13 bases between them. The CDR3 length is 17 residues. Per germline, CDR1 SGDLS and CDR2 YYNGEE. CDR3 in DNA: TGTGCCAGCAGCGTAACCTTGGGTCTAGCGAACACCGGGGAGCTGTTTTTT. It is translated as CASSVTLGLANTGELFF.

The chain links TRBV7-7 to TRBJ2-6, with D maybe TRBD1 (5 bases). Germline V gene sequence: CDR1 SSHAT, CDR2 FNYEAQ (reference sequence). The CDR3 length is 13 residues. DNA for the CDR3: TGTGCTATCACAGGTCCTGGGGCCAACGTCCTGACTTTC. Amino acid sequence: CAITGPGANVLTF.

CDR3 DNA: TGCGCCAGCAGCTTGTGGAGGACAGATGTTGAAGCTTTCTTT. Its protein is CASSLWRTDVEAFF. V is TRBV5-1 and J is TRBJ1-1; D is possibly TRBD1 (6 bases). The V gene's germline CDR1 is SGHRS and CDR2 YFSETQ. Trimming cost V 1 base and J 7 bases, with 14 bases left between them. The CDR3 runs 14 residues.

The chain uses TRBV4-3 and TRBJ2-1, with 7 bases aligning to TRBD2. Trimming cost V 0 bases and J 12 bases; bases outside gene matches: 11. The CDR3 contains 15 residues. Germline V gives CDR1 LGHNA, CDR2 YSLEER. The CDR3 sequence: CASSQDWAAGVVQFF. The CDR3, as DNA: TGCGCCAGCAGCCAAGACTGGGCCGCGGGAGTGGTGCAGTTCTTC.

This clone has only one observation. The chain combines TRBV11-2 with TRBJ2-3, with D tentatively TRBD2 (6 bases). Germline lookup yields CDR1 SGHAT and CDR2 FQNNGV. The V end was cut by 2 bases, the J end by 5 bases, with 17 bases between. The CDR3 sequence is 16 residues long. DNA of the CDR3: TGTGCCAGCAGCTTAACTAGCCAAACTCGGGGAGATACGCAGTATTTT. Translated: CASSLTSQTRGDTQYF.

With regard to this clone: Other DNA sequences in the sample encode the same CDR3. The chain employs TRBV18 and TRBJ2-5; D is ambiguous. V was cut by 2 bases and J by 1 base, with 5 bases left in between. Germline V gene sequence: CDR1 KGHSH, CDR2 LQKENI. CDR3 length: 13 residues. The CDR3 reads CASSPIAQETQYF. The CDR3 coding sequence is TGTGCCAGCTCACCAATCGCCCAAGAGACCCAGTACTTC.

This chain uses TRBV6-5 with TRBJ2-1, with no clear D. Germline CDR1 and CDR2: MNHEY and SVGAGI. Trimming removed 0 bases at V and 9 bases at J, with 9 bases between. The CDR3 has 13 residues. The CDR3: CASSYSFSVEQFF. CDR3 sequence (DNA): TGTGCCAGCAGTTACTCCTTCTCCGTTGAGCAGTTCTTC.